This T cell receptor (beta chain) is drawn from a study of blood T cell repertoires in COVID-19. The CDR3 is 16 residues long. Germline V CDR1 and CDR2: SGHDN, FVKESK. V was clipped by 0 bases and J by 1 base, with 12 bases between them. Libraries were prepared by immunoSEQ multiplex PCR; TCRdb keeps only in-frame clonotypes and omits some of them. The sample lists a few hundred thousand clones, approximately 85% occurring once. The chain has TRBV14 and TRBJ1-1; D might be TRBD1 (6 bases). The source of this sequence is a man aged 35 to 55 with acute or convalescent COVID-19. Sequencing was done on a sample of peripheral blood. The CDR3 coding sequence is TGTGCCAGCAGCCAAGAACGGGGGGGACAGAACACTGAAGCTTTCTTT. This translates into CASSQERGGQNTEAFF.